This T cell receptor (beta chain) appears in the sequencing data of a study of blood T cell repertoires in COVID-19. V lost 2 bases and J lost 5, with 10 bases in between. This CDR3 is built from 13 residues. The germline gives CDR1 GTSNPN, CDR2 SVGIG (reference sequence). This clone has a handful of counts. Assay: immunoSEQ multiplex PCR; the TCRdb copy retains only in-frame clones and omits some. This table holds over 250,000 clones, around 91% found once. The sequence derives from a woman younger than 30 who had recovered from COVID-19. The specimen was PBMCs or T cells enriched from blood (not recorded which). V usage is TRBV30 and J usage is TRBJ1-5; D gene ambiguous. DNA of the CDR3: TGTGCCTGGAGTACCGGGGTGGATCAGCCCCAGCATTTT. Translation: CAWSTGVDQPQHF.